Listed here are 8 T cell receptor beta chains from one sample, sequenced in a study of persistence of HIV-infected CD4 T cells. Stimulation used about 9.2 ug/mL lysate from CMV-infected fibroblasts. Sorting of responding CD4+ T cells relied on upregulated CD40 ligand together with CD69. For these TCRs, the target antigens are not known. The libraries were made with immunoSEQ version 4 in survey mode. Clones were sequenced by immunoSEQ multiplex PCR, and TCRdb holds only the in-frame ones, with some missing. The sample has some 20,000 clones; 65% are singletons. The sequences come from CD4+ T cells sorted from PBMCs after 18-hour stimulation, collected from a patient who received antiretroviral therapy. These receptors came from an adult woman with HIV who was CMV-seropositive.

The V gene is TRBV19, the J gene TRBJ1-2; D gene unclear. The V end was cut by 2 bases, the J end by 3 bases, with 13 bases between. The CDR3 is made up of 15 amino acids. From germline, CDR1 is LNHDA and CDR2 SQIVND (reference sequence). Here the CDR3 DNA reads TGTGCCAGTAGTATACTAGGCGTAAAGGACTATGGCTACACCTTC. Protein: CASSILGVKDYGYTF.

The chain uses TRBV5-6 and TRBJ1-1, with 9 nucleotides matching TRBD1. The CDR3 extends over 16 amino acids. Trimming removed 4 bases from V and 5 bases from J; junction bases left unmatched: 12. CDR1 is SGHDT and CDR2 is YYEEEE in the germline V gene. CDR3: CASSMRRGQGNTEAFF. CDR3 nucleotides: TGTGCCAGCAGCATGAGACGGGGACAGGGTAATACTGAAGCTTTCTTT.

The gene calls are TRBV6-6 and TRBJ2-1; D is possibly TRBD2 (7 bases). Germline assignment: CDR1 MNHNY and CDR2 SVGAGI (reference sequence). The germline V and J ends were trimmed by 10 bases and 2 bases, with 15 bases remaining between them. This CDR3 is 14 amino acids long. The CDR3 DNA follows: TGTGCCATCCGGAGGGGGGGGGCCTACAATGAGCAGTTCTTC. Protein product: CAIRRGGAYNEQFF.

About this clone: Other DNA sequences in the same sample also yield this CDR3. The CDR3 nucleotides are TGTGCCAGCAGCTTCGGTGACGGCTACGAGCAGTACTTC. Translation gives CASSFGDGYEQYF. The chain recombines TRBV7-9 with TRBJ2-7, with D unresolved. Germline lookup yields CDR1 SEHNR and CDR2 FQNEAQ (reference sequence). The V and J ends lost 3 bases and 3 bases respectively, with 9 bases between them. This CDR3 region has 13 residues.

V usage is TRBV10-3 and J usage is TRBJ2-5; no firm D call. Between the trimmed V and J ends, which lost 3 bases and 4 bases, there was a span of 3 bases. This CDR3 has 11 amino acids. Germline assignment: CDR1 ENHRY and CDR2 SYGVKD. CDR3 sequence reads: CAISDGETQYF. CDR3 coding DNA: TGTGCCATCAGTGATGGAGAGACCCAGTACTTC.

CDR3 loop: CSAKPGLDTGELFF. The CDR3 DNA reads as TGCAGCGCAAAACCAGGGTTGGACACCGGGGAGCTGTTTTTT. V is TRBV29-1 and J is TRBJ2-2; D might be TRBD1 (5 bases). Trimming pared 7 bases from V and 3 bases from J, leaving 15 bases between. Germline V gives CDR1 SQVTM, CDR2 ANQGSEA. The CDR3 loop spans 14 amino acids.

The gene calls are TRBV5-4 and TRBJ2-3; D may match TRBD1 or TRBD2 (7 bases each). Deletions cut 4 bases from V and 2 bases from J, with 17 bases between. There are 16 residues in the CDR3. In germline, CDR1 is SGHNT, CDR2 YYREEE (reference sequence). In DNA, the CDR3 is TGTGCCAGCAGCCCAGGGGGGGTGGGGGCCACAGATACGCAGTATTTT. Its translation is CASSPGGVGATDTQYF.

This clone was observed a handful of times. This rearrangement joins TRBV5-1 to TRBJ1-5; 9 bases map to TRBD1. CDR1 and CDR2 (germline): SGHRS, YFSETQ. V was clipped by 2 bases and J by 5 bases; unmatched bases: 2. This CDR3 contains 14 residues. For the CDR3, the DNA is TGCGCCAGCAGCTTAACAGGGGGCGATCAGCCCCAGCATTTT. It yields the protein CASSLTGGDQPQHF.